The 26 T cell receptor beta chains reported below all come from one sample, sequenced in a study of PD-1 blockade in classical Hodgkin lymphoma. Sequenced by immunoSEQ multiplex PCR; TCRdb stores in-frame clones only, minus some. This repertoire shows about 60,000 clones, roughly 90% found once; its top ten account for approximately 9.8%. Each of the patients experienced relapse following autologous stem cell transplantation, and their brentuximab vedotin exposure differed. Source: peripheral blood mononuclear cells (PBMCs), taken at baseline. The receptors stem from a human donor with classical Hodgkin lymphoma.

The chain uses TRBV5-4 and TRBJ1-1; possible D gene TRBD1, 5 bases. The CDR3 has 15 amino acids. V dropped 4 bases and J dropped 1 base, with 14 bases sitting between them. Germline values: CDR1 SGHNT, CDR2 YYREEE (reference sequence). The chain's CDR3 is CASSPSGGGNTEAFF. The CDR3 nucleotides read TGTGCCAGCAGCCCCTCCGGTGGGGGGAACACTGAAGCTTTCTTT.

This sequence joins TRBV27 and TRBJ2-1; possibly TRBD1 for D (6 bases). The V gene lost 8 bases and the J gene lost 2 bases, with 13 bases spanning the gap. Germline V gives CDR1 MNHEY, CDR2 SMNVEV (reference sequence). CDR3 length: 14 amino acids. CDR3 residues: CASGSGDAYNEQFF. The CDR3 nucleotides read TGTGCCAGCGGATCAGGGGATGCCTACAATGAGCAGTTCTTC.

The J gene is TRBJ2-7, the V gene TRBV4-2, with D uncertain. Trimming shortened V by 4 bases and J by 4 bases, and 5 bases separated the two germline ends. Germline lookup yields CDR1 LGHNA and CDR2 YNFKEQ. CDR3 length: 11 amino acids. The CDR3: CASSPSYEQYF. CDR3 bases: TGTGCCAGCAGCCCCTCTTACGAGCAGTACTTC.

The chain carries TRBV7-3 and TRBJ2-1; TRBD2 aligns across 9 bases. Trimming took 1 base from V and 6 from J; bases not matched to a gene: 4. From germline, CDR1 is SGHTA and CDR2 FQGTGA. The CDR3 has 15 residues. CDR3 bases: TGTGCCAGCAGCTTAATGGCGGGAGGGCTCAATGAGCAGTTCTTC. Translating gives CASSLMAGGLNEQFF. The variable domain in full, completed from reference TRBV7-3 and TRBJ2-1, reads GAGVSQTPSNKVTEKGKYVELRCDPISGHTALYWYRQSLGQGPEFLIYFQGTGAADDSGLPNDRFFAVRPEGSVSTLKIQRTERGDSAVYLCASSLMAGGLNEQFFGPGTRLTVL.

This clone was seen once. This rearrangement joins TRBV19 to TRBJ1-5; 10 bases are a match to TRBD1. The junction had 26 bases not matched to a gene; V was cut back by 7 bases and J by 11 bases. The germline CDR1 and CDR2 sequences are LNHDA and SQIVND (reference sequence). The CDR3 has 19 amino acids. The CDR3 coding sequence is TGTGCCAGTACGGGGACAGGGGTATATTTACGCTCCCCCCAATTGTCCCAGCATTTT. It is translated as CASTGTGVYLRSPQLSQHF.

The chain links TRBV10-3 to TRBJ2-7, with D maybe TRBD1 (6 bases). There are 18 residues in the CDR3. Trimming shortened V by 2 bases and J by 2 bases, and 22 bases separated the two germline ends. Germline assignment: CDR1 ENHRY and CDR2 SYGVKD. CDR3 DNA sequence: TGTGCCATCAGTGAGAGCCAAAAGACTTACAGGGCCGCCTACGAGCAGTACTTC. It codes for CAISESQKTYRAAYEQYF.

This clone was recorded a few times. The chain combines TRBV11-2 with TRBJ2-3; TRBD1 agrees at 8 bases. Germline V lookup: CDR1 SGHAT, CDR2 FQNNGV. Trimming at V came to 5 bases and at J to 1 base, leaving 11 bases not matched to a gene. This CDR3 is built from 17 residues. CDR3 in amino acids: CASSTGTGYLRTDTQYF. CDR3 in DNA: TGTGCCAGCAGCACCGGGACAGGCTACCTGCGCACAGATACGCAGTATTTT.

The CDR3 region has the DNA TGCGCCAGCAGCTCCCTTCCTGTCATACGTACGCTAGCGGGAGCCTACAATGAGCAGTTCTTC. This codes for CASSSLPVIRTLAGAYNEQFF. The chain couples TRBV5-1 to TRBJ2-1, with TRBD2 matching 10 bases. After removal of 3 bases from V and 2 bases from J, the junction contained 20 bases not matched to a gene. There are 21 residues in the CDR3. Germline assignment: CDR1 SGHRS and CDR2 YFSETQ.

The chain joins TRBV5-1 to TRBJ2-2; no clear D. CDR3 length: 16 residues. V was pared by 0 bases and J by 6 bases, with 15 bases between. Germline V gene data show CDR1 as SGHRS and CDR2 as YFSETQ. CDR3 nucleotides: TGCGCCAGCAGCTTGGCTGTTTATAACCGCCCCGGGGAGCTGTTTTTT. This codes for CASSLAVYNRPGELFF.

The CDR3 region has the DNA TGTGCCAGCAGCGTAGCCCCGACAGGGGATTGGGAGCAGTTCTTC. Its protein product is CASSVAPTGDWEQFF. This chain links TRBV9 with TRBJ2-1; TRBD1 matches at 8 bases. The CDR3 sequence is 15 residues long. Germline loops: CDR1 SGDLS, CDR2 YYNGEE. J gave up 10 bases and V 0 bases, and 9 bases lay outside the gene matches.

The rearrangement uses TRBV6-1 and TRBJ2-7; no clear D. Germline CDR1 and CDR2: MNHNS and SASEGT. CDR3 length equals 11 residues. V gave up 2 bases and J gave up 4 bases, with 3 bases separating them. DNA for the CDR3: TGTGCCAGCAGTGAAACGTACGAGCAGTACTTC. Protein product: CASSETYEQYF.

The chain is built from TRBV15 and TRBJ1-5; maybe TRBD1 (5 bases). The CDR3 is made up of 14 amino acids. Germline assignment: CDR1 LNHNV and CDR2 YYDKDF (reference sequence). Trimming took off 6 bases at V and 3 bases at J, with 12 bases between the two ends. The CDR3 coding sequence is TGTGCCACCAGGGTCGGGGGTATCAATCAGCCCCAGCATTTT. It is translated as CATRVGGINQPQHF.

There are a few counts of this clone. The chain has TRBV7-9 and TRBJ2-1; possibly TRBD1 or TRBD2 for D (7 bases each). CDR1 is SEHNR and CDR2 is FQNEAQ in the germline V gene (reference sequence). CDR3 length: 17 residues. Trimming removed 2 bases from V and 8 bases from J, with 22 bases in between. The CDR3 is CASSLIALTGRVDEQFF. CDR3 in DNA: TGTGCCAGCAGCTTAATCGCCCTGACAGGGAGGGTAGATGAGCAGTTCTTC.

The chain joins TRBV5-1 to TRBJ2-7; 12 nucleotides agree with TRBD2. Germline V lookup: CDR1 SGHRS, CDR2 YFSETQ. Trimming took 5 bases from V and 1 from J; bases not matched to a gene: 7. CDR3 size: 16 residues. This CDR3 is CASSLTGTSGSYEQYF. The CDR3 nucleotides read TGCGCCAGCAGTTTAACCGGGACTAGCGGGTCCTACGAGCAGTACTTC.

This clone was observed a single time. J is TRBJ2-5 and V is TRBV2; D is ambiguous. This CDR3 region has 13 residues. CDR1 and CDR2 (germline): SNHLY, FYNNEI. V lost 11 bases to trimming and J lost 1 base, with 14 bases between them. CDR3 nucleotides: TGTGCCCTGAACCCAGCCGGCCAAGAGACCCAGTACTTC. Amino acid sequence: CALNPAGQETQYF.

The DNA of the CDR3 is TGTGCCAGCAGTTCACAGGGGGCCAGCTCCTACAATGAGCAGTTCTTC. It yields the protein CASSSQGASSYNEQFF. This chain uses TRBV28 with TRBJ2-1; 9 nucleotides line up with TRBD1. V dropped 4 bases and J dropped 0; count of bases not matched to a gene: 4. Germline-derived CDR1 and CDR2 are MDHEN and SYDVKM. The CDR3 loop spans 16 amino acids.

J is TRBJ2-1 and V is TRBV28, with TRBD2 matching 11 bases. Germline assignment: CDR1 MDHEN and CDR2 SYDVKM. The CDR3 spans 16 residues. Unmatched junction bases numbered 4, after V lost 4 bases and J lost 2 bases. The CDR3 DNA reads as TGTGCCAGCAGTTCCCCGGGACTAGCGGCCTACAATGAGCAGTTCTTC. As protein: CASSSPGLAAYNEQFF.

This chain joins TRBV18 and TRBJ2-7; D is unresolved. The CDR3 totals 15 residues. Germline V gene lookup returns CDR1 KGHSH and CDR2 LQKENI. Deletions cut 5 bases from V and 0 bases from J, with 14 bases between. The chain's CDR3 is CASSDLGFSSYEQYF. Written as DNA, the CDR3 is TGTGCCAGCTCAGATCTGGGCTTCAGCTCCTACGAGCAGTACTTC.

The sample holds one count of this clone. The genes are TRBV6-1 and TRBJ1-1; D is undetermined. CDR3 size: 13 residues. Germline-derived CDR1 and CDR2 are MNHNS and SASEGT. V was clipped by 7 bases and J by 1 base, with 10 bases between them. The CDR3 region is CASKAPENTEAFF. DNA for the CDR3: TGTGCCAGCAAAGCCCCAGAGAACACTGAAGCTTTCTTT.

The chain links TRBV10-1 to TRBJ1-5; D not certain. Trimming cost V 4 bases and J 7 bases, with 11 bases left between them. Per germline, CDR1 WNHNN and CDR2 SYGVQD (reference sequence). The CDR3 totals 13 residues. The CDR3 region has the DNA TGCGCCAGCAGTGCGTCGACGAGACAGCCCCAGCATTTT. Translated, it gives CASSASTRQPQHF.

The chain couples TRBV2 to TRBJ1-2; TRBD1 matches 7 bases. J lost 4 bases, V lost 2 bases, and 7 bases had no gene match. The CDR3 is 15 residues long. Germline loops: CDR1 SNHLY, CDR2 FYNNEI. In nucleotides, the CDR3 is TGTGCCAGCAGTGAAAGGGCAGGGGGGTTCTATGGCTACACCTTC. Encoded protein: CASSERAGGFYGYTF.

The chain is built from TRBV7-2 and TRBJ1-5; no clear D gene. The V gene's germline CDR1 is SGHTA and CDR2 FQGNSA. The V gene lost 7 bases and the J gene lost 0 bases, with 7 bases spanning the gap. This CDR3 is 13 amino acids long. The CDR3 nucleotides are TGTGCCAGCACCCCAAATAGCAATCAGCCCCAGCATTTT. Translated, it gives CASTPNSNQPQHF.

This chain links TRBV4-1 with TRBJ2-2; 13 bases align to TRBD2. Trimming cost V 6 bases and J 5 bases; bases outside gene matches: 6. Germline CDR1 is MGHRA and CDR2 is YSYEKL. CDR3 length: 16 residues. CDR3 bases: TGCGCCAGCAGTCGACTAGCGGGGGGCAGTACCGGGGAGCTGTTTTTT. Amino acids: CASSRLAGGSTGELFF.

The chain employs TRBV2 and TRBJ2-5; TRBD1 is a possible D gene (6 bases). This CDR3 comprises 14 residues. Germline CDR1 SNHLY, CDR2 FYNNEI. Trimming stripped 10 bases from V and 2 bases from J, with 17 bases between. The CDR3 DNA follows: TGTGCCATCCTCTCTACCGGGACACAAGAGACCCAGTACTTC. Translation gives CAILSTGTQETQYF.

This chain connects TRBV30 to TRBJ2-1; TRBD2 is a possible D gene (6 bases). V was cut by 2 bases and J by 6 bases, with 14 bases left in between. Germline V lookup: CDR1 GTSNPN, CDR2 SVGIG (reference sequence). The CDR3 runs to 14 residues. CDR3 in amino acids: CAWSQPSGVNEQFF. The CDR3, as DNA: TGTGCCTGGAGTCAGCCGTCGGGGGTCAATGAGCAGTTCTTC.

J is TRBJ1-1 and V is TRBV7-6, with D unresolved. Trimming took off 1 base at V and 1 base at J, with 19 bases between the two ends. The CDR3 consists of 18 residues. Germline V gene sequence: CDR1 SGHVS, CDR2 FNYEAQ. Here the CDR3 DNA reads TGTGCCAGCAGCTTAGGAGGGAATCACGGATGGGAGAACACTGAAGCTTTCTTT. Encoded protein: CASSLGGNHGWENTEAFF.